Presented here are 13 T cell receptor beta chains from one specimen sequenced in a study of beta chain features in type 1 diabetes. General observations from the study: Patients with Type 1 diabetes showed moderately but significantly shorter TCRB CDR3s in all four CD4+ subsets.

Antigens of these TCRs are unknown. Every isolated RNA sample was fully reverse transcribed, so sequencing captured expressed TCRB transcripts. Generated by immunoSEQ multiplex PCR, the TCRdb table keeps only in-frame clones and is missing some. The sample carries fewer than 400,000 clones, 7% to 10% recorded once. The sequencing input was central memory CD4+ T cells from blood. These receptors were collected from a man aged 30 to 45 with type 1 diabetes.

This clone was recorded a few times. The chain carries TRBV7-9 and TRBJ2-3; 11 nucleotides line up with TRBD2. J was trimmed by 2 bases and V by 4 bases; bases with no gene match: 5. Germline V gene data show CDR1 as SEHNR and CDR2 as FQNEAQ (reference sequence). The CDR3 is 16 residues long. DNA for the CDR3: TGTGCCAGCAGCTCCGGGACTAGCGGTTTCACAGATACGCAGTATTTT. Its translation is CASSSGTSGFTDTQYF.

The CDR3 here is CASYLGGGEETQYF. The CDR3 nucleotides are TGCGCCAGCTACCTCGGGGGAGGAGAAGAGACCCAGTACTTC. The gene calls are TRBV5-1 and TRBJ2-5, with D possibly TRBD2 on 6 matching bases. Trimming shortened V by 7 bases and J by 3 bases, and 16 bases separated the two germline ends. The CDR3 covers 14 residues. Germline-derived CDR1 and CDR2 are SGHRS and YFSETQ. Complete variable domain (other parts from reference TRBV5-1 and TRBJ2-5): KAGVTQTPRYLIKTRGQQVTLSCSPISGHRSVSWYQQTPGQGLQFLFEYFSETQRNKGNFPGRFSGRQFSNSRSEMNVSTLELGDSALYLCASYLGGGEETQYFGPGTRLLVL.

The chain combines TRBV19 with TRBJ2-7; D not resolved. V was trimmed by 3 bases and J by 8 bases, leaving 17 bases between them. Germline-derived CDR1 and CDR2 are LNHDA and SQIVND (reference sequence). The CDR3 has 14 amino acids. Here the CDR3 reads CASSIGPHSSQQYF. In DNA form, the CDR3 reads TGTGCCAGTAGTATCGGACCCCACTCCTCCCAGCAGTACTTC.

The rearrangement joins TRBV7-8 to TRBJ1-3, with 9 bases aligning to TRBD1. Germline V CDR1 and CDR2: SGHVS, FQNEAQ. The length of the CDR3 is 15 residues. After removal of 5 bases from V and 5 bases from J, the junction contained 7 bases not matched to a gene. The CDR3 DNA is TGTGCCAGCAGCCCCACAGGGACAGGGAGAAACACCATATATTTT. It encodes CASSPTGTGRNTIYF.

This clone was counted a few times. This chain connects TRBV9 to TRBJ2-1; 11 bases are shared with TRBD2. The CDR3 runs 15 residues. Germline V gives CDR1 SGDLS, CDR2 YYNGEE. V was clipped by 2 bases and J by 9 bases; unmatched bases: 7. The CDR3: CASSVLAGGLLEQFF. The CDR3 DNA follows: TGTGCCAGCAGCGTTTTAGCGGGGGGGCTCCTTGAGCAGTTCTTC.

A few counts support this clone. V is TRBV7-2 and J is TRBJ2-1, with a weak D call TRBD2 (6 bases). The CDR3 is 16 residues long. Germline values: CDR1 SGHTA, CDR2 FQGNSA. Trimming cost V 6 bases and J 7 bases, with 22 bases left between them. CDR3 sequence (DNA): TGTGCCAGCAGGAGCCTGCGGGGCGGTGGTGTGAATGAGCAGTTCTTC. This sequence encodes CASRSLRGGGVNEQFF.

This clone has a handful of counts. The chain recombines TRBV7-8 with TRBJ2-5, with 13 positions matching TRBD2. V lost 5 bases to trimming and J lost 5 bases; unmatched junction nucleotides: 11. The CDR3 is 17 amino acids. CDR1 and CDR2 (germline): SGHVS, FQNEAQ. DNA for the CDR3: TGTGCCAGCAGCCAGACACTAGCGGGGGGGCCTCGTGAGACCCAGTACTTC. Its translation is CASSQTLAGGPRETQYF.

CDR3 residues: CASTGSKLGEQFF. In nucleotides, the CDR3 is TGTGCCAGTACGGGGTCAAAACTGGGTGAGCAGTTCTTC. The V gene is TRBV6-5, the J gene TRBJ2-1, with a possible D match to TRBD2 (5 bases). Germline V lookup: CDR1 MNHEY, CDR2 SVGAGI. V lost 9 bases to trimming and J lost 9 bases, with 18 bases between them. The CDR3 consists of 13 residues.

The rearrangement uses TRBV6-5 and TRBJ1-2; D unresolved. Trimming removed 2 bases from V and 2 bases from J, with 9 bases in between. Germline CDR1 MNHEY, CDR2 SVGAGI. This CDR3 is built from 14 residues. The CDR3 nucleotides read TGTGCCAGCAGTTACGACTCGGGGAACTATGGCTACACCTTC. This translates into CASSYDSGNYGYTF.

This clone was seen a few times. This CDR3 is CASTYSDRAYTEAFF. CDR3 in DNA: TGCGCCAGCACTTATTCGGACAGGGCGTACACTGAAGCTTTCTTT. The chain is built from TRBV23-1 and TRBJ1-1; TRBD1 matches 8 bases. TRBV23-1 has ORF status, its function being uncertain. Trimming at V came to 7 bases and at J to 3 bases, leaving 10 bases not matched to a gene. The CDR3 is 15 amino acids.

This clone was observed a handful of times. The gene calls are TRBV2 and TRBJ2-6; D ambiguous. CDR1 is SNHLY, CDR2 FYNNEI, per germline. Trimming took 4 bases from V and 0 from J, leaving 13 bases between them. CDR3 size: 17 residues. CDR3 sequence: CASSAWGVSSGANVLTF. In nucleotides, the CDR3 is TGTGCCAGCAGTGCCTGGGGTGTAAGCTCTGGGGCCAACGTCCTGACTTTC. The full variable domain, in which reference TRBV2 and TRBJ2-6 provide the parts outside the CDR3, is EPEVTQTPSHQVTQMGQEVILRCVPISNHLYFYWYRQILGQKVEFLVSFYNNEISEKSEIFDDQFSVERPDGSNFTLKIRSTKLEDSAMYFCASSAWGVSSGANVLTFGAGSRLTVL.

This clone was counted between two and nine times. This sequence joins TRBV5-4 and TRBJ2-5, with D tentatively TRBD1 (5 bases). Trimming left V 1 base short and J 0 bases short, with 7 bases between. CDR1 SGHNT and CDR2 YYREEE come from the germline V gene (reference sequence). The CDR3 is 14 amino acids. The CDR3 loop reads CASSLSRDQETQYF. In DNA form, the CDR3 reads TGTGCCAGCAGCTTGTCCAGGGACCAAGAGACCCAGTACTTC.

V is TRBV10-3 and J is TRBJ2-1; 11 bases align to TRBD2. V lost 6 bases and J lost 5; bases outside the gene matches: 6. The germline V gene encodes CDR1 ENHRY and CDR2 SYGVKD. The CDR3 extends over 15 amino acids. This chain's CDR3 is CAIRQTSGGDNEQFF. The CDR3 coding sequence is TGTGCCATCAGGCAAACTAGCGGGGGAGACAATGAGCAGTTCTTC.